One and the same sample provided the 23 T cell receptor beta chains below, sequenced in a study of cytotoxic CD8 clonotypes in ibrutinib-treated CLL. Clones were read by immunoSEQ multiplex PCR, and TCRdb kept only the in-frame ones, dropping some. The profile shows around 140,000 clones, around 84% of them singletons. Here the sequenced sample was PBMCs, taken after 36 months of ibrutinib treatment. Receptor source: a human donor with chronic lymphocytic leukemia.

The chain employs TRBV6-6 and TRBJ1-2; a possible D gene is TRBD1 (6 bases). V shed 0 bases and J shed 4 bases, with 15 bases lying between them. CDR1 and CDR2 (germline): MNHNY, SVGAGI (reference sequence). The CDR3 length is 16 residues. The CDR3 is CASSYSTRTAFYGYTF. The CDR3 region has the DNA TGTGCCAGCAGTTACTCAACGAGGACAGCCTTCTATGGCTACACCTTC.

The sample holds a few counts of this clone. This specimen includes other DNA sequences encoding the same CDR3. The chain links TRBV5-1 to TRBJ1-1; 7 bases line up with TRBD1. V was clipped by 3 bases and J by 1 base; unmatched bases: 3. The germline V gene encodes CDR1 SGHRS and CDR2 YFSETQ. The CDR3 spans 14 residues. The CDR3 sequence: CASSSGQPNTEAFF. In DNA form, the CDR3 reads TGCGCCAGCAGCTCGGGACAGCCGAACACTGAAGCTTTCTTT.

The CDR3 DNA reads TGTGCCAGCAGCCAAGTGGCGAGGGAGCAGTACTTC. It yields the protein CASSQVAREQYF. The chain couples TRBV9 to TRBJ2-7; D gene uncertain. CDR1 SGDLS and CDR2 YYNGEE come from the germline V gene. V was clipped by 4 bases and J by 7 bases, with 12 bases between them. The CDR3 runs 12 residues.

This sequence joins TRBV11-2 and TRBJ2-4; either TRBD1 or TRBD2 may supply D (5 bases each). V gave up 5 bases and J gave up 9 bases, with 17 bases separating them. The germline V gene encodes CDR1 SGHAT and CDR2 FQNNGV. The CDR3 spans 14 residues. The CDR3 loop reads CASSRTQGVGIQYF. The CDR3 DNA reads TGTGCCAGCAGCCGGACTCAAGGGGTCGGCATTCAGTACTTC.

The chain recombines TRBV6-5 with TRBJ2-3; 7 bases line up with TRBD2. The V and J ends lost 4 bases and 1 base, in that order; junction bases with no gene match: 8. The CDR3 totals 16 residues. Germline V lookup: CDR1 MNHEY, CDR2 SVGAGI. Here the CDR3 DNA reads TGTGCCAGCAGTTCCACTAGCGCTCCACGCACAGATACGCAGTATTTT. Protein product: CASSSTSAPRTDTQYF.

V gene TRBV27 combines with J gene TRBJ2-1, with TRBD2 matching over 12 bases. CDR3 length: 17 amino acids. Germline V gives CDR1 MNHEY, CDR2 SMNVEV (reference sequence). The V gene end was trimmed by 5 bases and the J gene end by 4 bases; junction bases not matched to a gene: 9. The CDR3, as DNA: TGTGCCAGCAGTCCGCCTAGCGGGAGGGCGCAGTACAATGAGCAGTTCTTC. It translates to CASSPPSGRAQYNEQFF.

The V call is TRBV5-1, the J call TRBJ2-5; D unresolved. Germline assignment: CDR1 SGHRS and CDR2 YFSETQ. The CDR3 loop spans 15 amino acids. V was cut by 1 base and J by 1 base, with 11 bases left in between. The CDR3: CASSLYAGSQETQYF. The DNA of the CDR3 is TGCGCCAGCAGCTTGTATGCCGGTTCCCAAGAGACCCAGTACTTC.

The V call is TRBV29-1, the J call TRBJ1-1; D is perhaps TRBD1 (5 bases). The V gene's germline CDR1 is SQVTM and CDR2 ANQGSEA. V lost 4 bases, J lost 4 bases, and 10 bases lay in between. The CDR3 totals 12 residues. The DNA for the CDR3 is TGCAGCGTTGCAGGGTTCGTCACTGAAGCTTTCTTT. It translates to CSVAGFVTEAFF.

This clone has more than one count but fewer than ten. V is TRBV27 and J is TRBJ2-7; possible D gene TRBD2, 5 bases. This CDR3 spans 14 amino acids. Trimming cost V 7 bases and J 4 bases, with 17 bases left between them. CDR1 MNHEY and CDR2 SMNVEV come from the germline V gene (reference sequence). DNA of the CDR3: TGTGCCAGCAATTCGGCTAGAGGGCTTTACGAGCAGTACTTC. Translation gives CASNSARGLYEQYF.

This clone was seen a few times. J is TRBJ2-1 and V is TRBV7-3; D remains unclear. V lost 1 base, J lost 10 bases, and 11 bases lay in between. Germline loops: CDR1 SGHTA, CDR2 FQGTGA. The CDR3 is 13 residues long. This CDR3 reads CASSLNPVQEQFF. As DNA, the CDR3 is TGTGCCAGCAGCTTAAATCCCGTCCAGGAGCAGTTCTTC. Full variable domain (rest looked up from reference TRBV7-3 and TRBJ2-1): GAGVSQTPSNKVTEKGKYVELRCDPISGHTALYWYRQSLGQGPEFLIYFQGTGAADDSGLPNDRFFAVRPEGSVSTLKIQRTERGDSAVYLCASSLNPVQEQFFGPGTRLTVL.

The rearrangement uses TRBV29-1 and TRBJ2-7; D unresolved. The V and J ends lost 1 base and 0 bases respectively, with 7 bases between them. CDR1 is SQVTM and CDR2 is ANQGSEA in the germline V gene. The CDR3 is made up of 13 amino acids. The CDR3 DNA is TGCAGCGTTGAAGGGCTGTTCTCCTACGAGCAGTACTTC. Protein: CSVEGLFSYEQYF.

This clone ranks as medium-sized. J is TRBJ1-6 and V is TRBV7-9; 7 bases agree with TRBD1. In germline, CDR1 is SEHNR, CDR2 FQNEAQ (reference sequence). Unmatched junction bases numbered 5, after V lost 11 bases and J lost 7 bases. The CDR3 totals 12 residues. CDR3 sequence reads: CAGQGDNSPLHF. Written as DNA, the CDR3 is TGTGCCGGCCAGGGGGACAATTCACCCCTCCACTTT.

J is TRBJ2-1 and V is TRBV5-1; the match to TRBD1 covers 7 bases. The germline V gene encodes CDR1 SGHRS and CDR2 YFSETQ. CDR3 size: 14 residues. The ends lost 1 base at V and 5 bases at J; junction bases unmatched: 3. CDR3 coding DNA: TGCGCCAGCAGCTTGTACAGGGGTAACAATGAGCAGTTCTTC. It yields the protein CASSLYRGNNEQFF. Full variable domain (missing parts from reference TRBV5-1 and TRBJ2-1): KAGVTQTPRYLIKTRGQQVTLSCSPISGHRSVSWYQQTPGQGLQFLFEYFSETQRNKGNFPGRFSGRQFSNSRSEMNVSTLELGDSALYLCASSLYRGNNEQFFGPGTRLTVL.

The chain employs TRBV11-1 and TRBJ2-2; 7 positions match TRBD2. Trimming took 3 bases from V and 2 from J; bases not matched to a gene: 3. This CDR3 contains 15 residues. Looked up from germline, CDR1 is SGHAT and CDR2 is FQDESV (reference sequence). CDR3 residues: CASSFSSGNTGELFF. The CDR3 coding sequence is TGTGCCAGCAGCTTTTCTAGCGGTAACACCGGGGAGCTGTTTTTT.

J is TRBJ2-6 and V is TRBV9; D gene unclear. This CDR3 contains 18 residues. Per the germline V gene, CDR1 is SGDLS and CDR2 is YYNGEE. V was trimmed by 2 bases and J by 4 bases, leaving 19 bases between them. The CDR3 DNA reads as TGTGCCAGCAGCGTCAGGACGGCCTTAGTTGTCGGGGCCAACGTCCTGACTTTC. Amino acid sequence: CASSVRTALVVGANVLTF.

V and J are TRBV4-1 and TRBJ2-7; 8 bases agree with TRBD2. The CDR3 is 16 amino acids. V trimming: 4 bases; J trimming: 3 bases; junction bases outside the gene matches: 11. Germline assignment: CDR1 MGHRA and CDR2 YSYEKL. This CDR3 is CASSRDPERGRYEQYF. CDR3 DNA: TGCGCCAGCAGCCGAGACCCGGAGCGGGGGCGCTACGAGCAGTACTTC.

The J gene is TRBJ2-7, the V gene TRBV18; D possibly corresponds to TRBD1 (5 bases). CDR1 is KGHSH and CDR2 is LQKENI in the germline V gene. Trimming removed 4 bases at V and 5 bases at J, with 15 bases between. This CDR3 is 14 amino acids long. CDR3 region: CASSLTQGTHEQYF. As DNA, the CDR3 is TGTGCCAGCTCACTCACTCAGGGCACCCACGAGCAGTACTTC.

DNA for the CDR3: TGTGCCAGCAGCTTATTTCCGGGACCAGGGAACAATGAGCAGTTCTTC. This encodes CASSLFPGPGNNEQFF. The chain employs TRBV7-3 and TRBJ2-1; either TRBD1 or TRBD2 may supply D (5 bases each). The CDR3 consists of 16 residues. V lost 2 bases to trimming and J lost 5 bases, with 16 bases between them. Germline V CDR1 and CDR2: SGHTA, FQGTGA.

The chain employs TRBV10-3 and TRBJ2-3, with TRBD2 matching 12 bases. The CDR3 runs 15 residues. Unmatched junction bases numbered 3, after V lost 6 bases and J lost 2 bases. In germline, CDR1 is ENHRY, CDR2 SYGVKD. In DNA, the CDR3 is TGTGCCATCAGCCGACTAGCGGGGGACACAGATACGCAGTATTTT. Protein sequence: CAISRLAGDTDTQYF.

V and J are TRBV4-1 and TRBJ1-2; D is ambiguous. The CDR3 runs 15 residues. V dropped 0 bases and J dropped 0 bases, with 8 bases sitting between them. Germline V gene lookup returns CDR1 MGHRA and CDR2 YSYEKL. CDR3: CASSQEPATNYGYTF. The CDR3 coding sequence is TGCGCCAGCAGCCAAGAACCGGCAACTAACTATGGCTACACCTTC.

V usage is TRBV18 and J usage is TRBJ1-4, with TRBD1 matching 8 bases. The V gene's germline CDR1 is KGHSH and CDR2 LQKENI. V lost 6 bases and J lost 5; bases outside the gene matches: 5. The CDR3 totals 14 residues. CDR3 loop: CASSPWTGNEKLFF. The CDR3 bases are TGTGCCAGCTCGCCTTGGACAGGGAATGAAAAACTGTTTTTT.

This clone was observed a single time. This chain uses TRBV18 with TRBJ2-3; 13 bases map to TRBD2. With V trimmed by 6 bases and J by 4 bases, 7 bases remained unmatched. CDR3 length: 16 amino acids. CDR1 and CDR2 from the germline V gene are KGHSH and LQKENI. CDR3 bases: TGTGCCAGCTCGGCGACTAGCGGGAGGTTGTCAGATACGCAGTATTTT. Protein sequence: CASSATSGRLSDTQYF.

The genes are TRBV30 and TRBJ2-7; perhaps TRBD1 as D (6 bases). The CDR3 extends over 12 amino acids. The V gene lost 4 bases and the J gene lost 3 bases, with 10 bases spanning the gap. From germline, CDR1 is GTSNPN and CDR2 SVGIG (reference sequence). This CDR3 is CAWNSRGYEQYF. CDR3 bases: TGTGCCTGGAATTCCAGGGGCTACGAGCAGTACTTC.